The T cell receptor (beta chain) under discussion was sequenced for a study of cytomegalovirus exposure and HLA in healthy donors. Primers included in the PCR were 60 Vbeta and 13 Jbeta primers. Sequencing was performed with immunoSEQ multiplex PCR; in TCRdb, only in-frame clones are kept and a portion is missing. The profile covers approximately 150,000 clones, with 60% to 85% appearing a single time and about 4% taken by the ten largest. For this clone: No antigen is known for it.

Study-level points and caveats: TCR beta sequences reportedly predicted most subjects' HLA-A and HLA-B alleles accurately.

The V and J ends lost 0 bases and 1 base respectively, with 9 bases between them. The CDR3 loop spans 15 amino acids. Germline loops: CDR1 LNHNV, CDR2 YYDKDF (reference sequence). Sequencing was carried out using PBMCs. This clonotype originated in a man under 40 in good health and CMV-seropositive. This rearrangement joins TRBV15 to TRBJ2-5, with D possibly matching TRBD1 (6 bases). DNA for the CDR3: TGTGCCACCAGCAGAGAAGACAGGCCCCAAGAGACCCAGTACTTC. It codes for CATSREDRPQETQYF.